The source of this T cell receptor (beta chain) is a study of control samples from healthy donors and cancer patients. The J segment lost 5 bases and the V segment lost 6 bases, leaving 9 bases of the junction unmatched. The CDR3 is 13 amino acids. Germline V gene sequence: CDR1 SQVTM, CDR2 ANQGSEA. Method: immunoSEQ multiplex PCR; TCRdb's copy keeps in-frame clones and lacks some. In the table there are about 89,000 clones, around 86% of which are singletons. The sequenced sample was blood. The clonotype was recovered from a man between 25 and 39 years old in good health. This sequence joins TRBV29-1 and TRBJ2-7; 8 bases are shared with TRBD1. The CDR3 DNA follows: TGCAGCGTGCTGACAGGGGAAGTCGACGAGCAGTACTTC. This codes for CSVLTGEVDEQYF.